This T cell receptor (beta chain) was obtained from a study of T cell repertoires in cytomegalovirus infection. About the research overall: Both a matching HLA type and CMV infection were indicated by public TCR beta signatures.

For this clonotype: Its specificity is not known.

TCRdb re-called the reads through MiXCR, storing one row per CDR3 protein. The sample shows under 130,000 distinct CDR3 sequences, roughly 41% of them seen only once. CDR1 is MNHEY, CDR2 SMNVEV, per germline (reference sequence). The CDR3 has 15 residues. V gave up 5 bases and J gave up 3 bases; unmatched junction bases: 6. The sample was CD8+ T cells from cultured PBMCs, taken from culture after CMV antigen stimulation. The J gene is TRBJ2-3, the V gene TRBV27, with 9 bases fitting TRBD2. The receptor comes from a human donor in good health (CMV status not recorded). Some clones in this sample may be carry-over from other donors' samples. CDR3 amino acids: CASSPAGLATDTQYF. The CDR3 coding sequence is TGTGCCAGCAGTCCCGCTGGACTAGCGACAGATACGCAGTATTTT.